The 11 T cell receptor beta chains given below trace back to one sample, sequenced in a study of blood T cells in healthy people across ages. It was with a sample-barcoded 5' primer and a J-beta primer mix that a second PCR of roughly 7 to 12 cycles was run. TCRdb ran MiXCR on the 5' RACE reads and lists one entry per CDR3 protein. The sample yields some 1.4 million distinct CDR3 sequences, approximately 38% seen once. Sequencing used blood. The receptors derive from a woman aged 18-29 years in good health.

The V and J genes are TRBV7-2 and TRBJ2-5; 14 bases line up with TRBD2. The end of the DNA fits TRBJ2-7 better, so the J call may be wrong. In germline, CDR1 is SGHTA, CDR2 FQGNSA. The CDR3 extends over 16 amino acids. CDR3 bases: TGTGCCAGCAGCTTCTGGACTAGCGGGGGGTCGGGCGAGCAGTACTTC. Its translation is CASSFWTSGGSGEQYF.

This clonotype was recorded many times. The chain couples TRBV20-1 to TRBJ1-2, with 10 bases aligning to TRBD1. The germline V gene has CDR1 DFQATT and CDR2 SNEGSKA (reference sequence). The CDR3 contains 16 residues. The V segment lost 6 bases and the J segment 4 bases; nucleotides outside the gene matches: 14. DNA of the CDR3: TGCAGTGCGAGCCCCATCGACAGGGGGCTTACCTATGGCTACACCTTC. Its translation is CSASPIDRGLTYGYTF.

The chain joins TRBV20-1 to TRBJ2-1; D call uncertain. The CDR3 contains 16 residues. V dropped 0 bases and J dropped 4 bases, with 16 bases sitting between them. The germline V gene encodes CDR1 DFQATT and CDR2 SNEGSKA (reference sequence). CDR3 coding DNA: TGCAGTGCTAGAGATCCCGGGCAGGTAATGTACAATGAGCAGTTCTTC. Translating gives CSARDPGQVMYNEQFF.

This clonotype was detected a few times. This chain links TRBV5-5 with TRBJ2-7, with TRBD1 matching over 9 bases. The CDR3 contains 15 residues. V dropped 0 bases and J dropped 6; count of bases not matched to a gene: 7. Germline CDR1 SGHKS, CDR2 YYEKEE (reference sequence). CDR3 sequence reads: CASSLAPDRGREQYF. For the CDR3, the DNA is TGTGCCAGCAGCTTGGCCCCGGACAGGGGACGCGAGCAGTACTTC.

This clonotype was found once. CDR3 amino acids: CAIRGSGGYTF. The CDR3 nucleotides are TGTGCCATCAGGGGGTCGGGAGGCTACACCTTC. The chain is built from TRBV10-3 and TRBJ1-2; no reliable D call. Germline assignment: CDR1 ENHRY and CDR2 SYGVKD. This CDR3 contains 11 residues. V lost 6 bases, J lost 8 bases, and 10 bases lay in between.

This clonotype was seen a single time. CDR3 nucleotides: TGTGCCAGCACCCCGGCCGCAACTAGCGGGAGCTGGGAGCAGTACTTC. Protein sequence: CASTPAATSGSWEQYF. The genes are TRBV7-2 and TRBJ2-7, with TRBD2 identical over 11 bases. V shed 7 bases, J shed 7 bases, and the junction held 15 bases outside the gene matches. This CDR3 has 16 amino acids. Germline assignment: CDR1 SGHTA and CDR2 FQGNSA.

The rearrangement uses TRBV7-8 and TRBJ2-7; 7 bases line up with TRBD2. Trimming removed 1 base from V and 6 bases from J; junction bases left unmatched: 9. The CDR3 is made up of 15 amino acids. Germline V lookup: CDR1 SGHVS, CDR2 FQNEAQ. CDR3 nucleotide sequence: TGTGCCAGCAGCTTAGTGGGAGGGTCGCTACGCGAGCAGTACTTC. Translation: CASSLVGGSLREQYF.

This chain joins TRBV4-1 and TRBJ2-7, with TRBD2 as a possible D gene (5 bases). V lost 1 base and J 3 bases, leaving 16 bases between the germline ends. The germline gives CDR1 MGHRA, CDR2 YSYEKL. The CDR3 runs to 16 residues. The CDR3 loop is CASSQGREEYYYEQYF. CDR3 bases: TGCGCCAGCAGCCAAGGTCGGGAAGAGTATTACTACGAGCAGTACTTC.

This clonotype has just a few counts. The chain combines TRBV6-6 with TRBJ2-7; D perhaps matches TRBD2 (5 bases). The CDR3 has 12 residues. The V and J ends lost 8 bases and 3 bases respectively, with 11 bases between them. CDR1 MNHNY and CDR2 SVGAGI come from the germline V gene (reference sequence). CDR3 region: CASWGDYYEQYF. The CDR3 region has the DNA TGTGCCAGCTGGGGAGATTACTACGAGCAGTACTTC.

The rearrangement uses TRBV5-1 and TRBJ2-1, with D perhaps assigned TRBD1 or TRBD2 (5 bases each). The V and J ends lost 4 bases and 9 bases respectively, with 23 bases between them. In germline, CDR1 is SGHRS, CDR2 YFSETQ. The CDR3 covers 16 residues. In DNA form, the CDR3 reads TGCGCCAGCAGCCTGAACCCGGGATTCCCTAGGGGTGAGCAGTTCTTC. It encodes CASSLNPGFPRGEQFF.

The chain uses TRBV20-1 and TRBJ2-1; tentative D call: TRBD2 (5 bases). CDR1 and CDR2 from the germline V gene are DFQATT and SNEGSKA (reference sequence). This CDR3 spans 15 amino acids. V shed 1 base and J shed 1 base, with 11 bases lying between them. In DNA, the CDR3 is TGCAGTGCTAGAGCCCCTACTAGTTCCTACAATGAGCAGTTCTTC. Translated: CSARAPTSSYNEQFF.